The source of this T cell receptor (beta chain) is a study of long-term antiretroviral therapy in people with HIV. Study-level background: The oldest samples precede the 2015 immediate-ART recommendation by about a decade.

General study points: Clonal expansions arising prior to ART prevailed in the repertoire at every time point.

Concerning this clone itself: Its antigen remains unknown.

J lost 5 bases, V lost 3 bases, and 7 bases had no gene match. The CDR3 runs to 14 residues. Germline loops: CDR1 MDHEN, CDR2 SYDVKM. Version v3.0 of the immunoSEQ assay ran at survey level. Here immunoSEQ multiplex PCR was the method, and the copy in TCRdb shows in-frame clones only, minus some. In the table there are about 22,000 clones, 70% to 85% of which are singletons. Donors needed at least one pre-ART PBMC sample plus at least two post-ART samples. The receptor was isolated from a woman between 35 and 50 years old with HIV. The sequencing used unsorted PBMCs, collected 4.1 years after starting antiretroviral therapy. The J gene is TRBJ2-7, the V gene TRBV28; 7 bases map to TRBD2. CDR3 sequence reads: CASSFGEGLDEQYF. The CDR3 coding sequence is TGTGCCAGCAGTTTCGGGGAGGGCCTCGACGAGCAGTACTTC.